This T cell receptor (beta chain) derives from a study of control samples from healthy donors and cancer patients. The data were produced by immunoSEQ multiplex PCR, yet TCRdb's version contains in-frame clones alone and is incomplete. The table records 20,000 to 25,000 clones, around four fifths of them present only once. V dropped 3 bases and J dropped 2 bases, with 10 bases sitting between them. This CDR3 has 14 residues. CDR1 is SEHNR, CDR2 FQNEAQ, per germline (reference sequence). This sequence originates from a man in his 60s with colorectal cancer. The gene calls are TRBV7-9 and TRBJ1-2, with unresolved D. Source material: PBMCs. CDR3 protein: CASSLEGLNYGYTF. As DNA, the CDR3 is TGTGCCAGCAGCTTGGAGGGATTGAACTATGGCTACACCTTC.